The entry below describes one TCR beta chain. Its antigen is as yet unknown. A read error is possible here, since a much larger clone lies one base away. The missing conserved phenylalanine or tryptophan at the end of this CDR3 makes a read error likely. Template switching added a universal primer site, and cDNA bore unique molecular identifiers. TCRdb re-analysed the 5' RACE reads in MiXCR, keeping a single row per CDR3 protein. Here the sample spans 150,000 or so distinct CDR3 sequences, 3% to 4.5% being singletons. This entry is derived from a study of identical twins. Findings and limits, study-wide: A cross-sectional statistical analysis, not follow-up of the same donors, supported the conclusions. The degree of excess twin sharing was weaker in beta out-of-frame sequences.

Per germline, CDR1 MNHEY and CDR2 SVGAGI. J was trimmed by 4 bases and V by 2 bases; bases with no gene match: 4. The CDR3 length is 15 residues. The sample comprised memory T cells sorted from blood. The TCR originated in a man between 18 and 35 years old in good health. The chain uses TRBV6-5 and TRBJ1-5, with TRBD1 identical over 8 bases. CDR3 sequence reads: CASSYVGTGNQPQHY. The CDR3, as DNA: TGTGCCAGCAGTTACGTCGGGACAGGTAATCAGCCCCAGCATTAT.